The 5 T cell receptor beta chains in this list originate from one sample, sequenced in a study of regulatory T cells in long-lasting Graves disease. Indicated time point: newly diagnosed GD, antithyroid drugs for less than 3 months. PBMCs provided the RNA from which the TCR library was made. Assembly of TCR beta libraries relied on iRepertoire HTBI primers together with Arm-PCR of CDR3 regions. TCRdb re-called the multiplex PCR reads through MiXCR, storing one row per CDR3 protein. The repertoire holds over 500,000 distinct CDR3 sequences, with about 16% as singletons. These data were likewise used in another study, on T cells in Graves' hyperthyroidism and ophthalmopathy.

Sequencing was performed on peripheral blood mononuclear cells (PBMCs), taken at new diagnosis, from a patient treated with antithyroid drugs. Receptors originate from a young man with Graves disease.

This clonotype was seen ten or more times. The chain uses TRBV7-8 and TRBJ2-7; TRBD2 might be the D (5 bases). CDR3 length: 15 amino acids. Germline assignment: CDR1 SGHVS and CDR2 FQNEAQ. The V and J ends lost 2 bases and 0 bases respectively, with 11 bases between them. The DNA of the CDR3 is TGTGCCAGCAGCTTATTTCGGGGAAACTCCTACGAGCAGTACTTC. It specifies CASSLFRGNSYEQYF.

This clonotype appeared many times. This chain links TRBV12-3 or TRBV12-4 with TRBJ2-6, with D perhaps matching TRBD2 (5 bases). The CDR3 covers 15 residues. The germline V and J ends were trimmed by 2 bases and 1 base, with 6 bases remaining between them. The CDR3 DNA follows: TGTGCCAGCAGTTTAAGGACTTCTGGGGCCAACGTCCTGACTTTC. It translates to CASSLRTSGANVLTF.

Many counts were recorded for this clonotype. V usage is TRBV12-3 or TRBV12-4 and J usage is TRBJ1-1, with 7 bases fitting TRBD1. This CDR3 has 13 amino acids. V shed 6 bases, J shed 1 base, and the junction held 2 bases outside the gene matches. The DNA for the CDR3 is TGTGCCAGCAGCTGGGACAGGAACACTGAAGCTTTCTTT. Translation gives CASSWDRNTEAFF.

With regard to this clonotype: A much larger clonotype is one base distant, so this may be a read error. The chain recombines TRBV28 with TRBJ2-5; 8 bases are shared with TRBD2. J was trimmed by 7 bases and V by 4 bases; bases with no gene match: 11. The CDR3 consists of 15 residues. Germline V gene data show CDR1 as MDHEN and CDR2 as SYDVKM. Written as DNA, the CDR3 is TGTGCCAGCAGTTATCGGGGGAGCGGGAGATGGACCCAGTACTTC. The encoded protein is CASSYRGSGRWTQYF. Combining the CDR3 with reference TRBV28 and TRBJ2-5 gives the whole variable domain DVKVTQSSRYLVKRTGEKVFLECVQDMDHENMFWYRQDPGLGLRLIYFSYDVKMKEKGDIPEGYSVSREKKERFSLILESASTNQTSMYLCASSYRGSGRWTQYFGPGTRLLVL.

For this clonotype: Given a much more abundant clone one base away, this may be a read error. This chain joins TRBV27 and TRBJ2-1; perhaps TRBD2 as D (6 bases). Per the germline V gene, CDR1 is MNHEY and CDR2 is SMNVEV (reference sequence). This CDR3 contains 15 residues. V lost 7 bases and J lost 9, with 22 bases in between. As DNA, the CDR3 is TGTGCCAGCACCTTAATCCGGGACTCACTCGGTGAGCAGTTCTTC. Protein sequence: CASTLIRDSLGEQFF.